This T cell receptor (beta chain) comes out of a study of control samples from healthy donors and cancer patients. TCRdb's table, derived via immunoSEQ multiplex PCR, lists solely in-frame clones and lacks some. The data contain 130,000 or so clones, around nine tenths of them singletons. The CDR3 has 16 amino acids. Germline V lookup: CDR1 LNHDA, CDR2 SQIVND (reference sequence). V shed 6 bases and J shed 3 bases, with 21 bases lying between them. The chain uses TRBV19 and TRBJ2-7; D unclear. The clonotype originates from a man under 40 in good health. The sample was blood. CDR3 in amino acids: CASSPSRRWADYEQYF. The CDR3 DNA is TGTGCCAGTAGCCCATCTAGACGTTGGGCAGACTACGAGCAGTACTTC.